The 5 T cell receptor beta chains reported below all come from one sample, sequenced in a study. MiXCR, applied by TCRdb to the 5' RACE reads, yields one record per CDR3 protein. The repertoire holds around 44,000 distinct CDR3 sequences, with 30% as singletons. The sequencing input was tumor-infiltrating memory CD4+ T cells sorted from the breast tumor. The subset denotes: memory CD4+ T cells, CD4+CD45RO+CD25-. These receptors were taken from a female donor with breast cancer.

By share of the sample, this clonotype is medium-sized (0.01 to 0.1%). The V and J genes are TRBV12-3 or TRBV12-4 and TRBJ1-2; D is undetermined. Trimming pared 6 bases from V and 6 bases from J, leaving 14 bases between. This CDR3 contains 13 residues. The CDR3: CASSSGYYDGYTF. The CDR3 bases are TGTGCCAGCAGCTCGGGGTACTACGATGGCTACACCTTC.

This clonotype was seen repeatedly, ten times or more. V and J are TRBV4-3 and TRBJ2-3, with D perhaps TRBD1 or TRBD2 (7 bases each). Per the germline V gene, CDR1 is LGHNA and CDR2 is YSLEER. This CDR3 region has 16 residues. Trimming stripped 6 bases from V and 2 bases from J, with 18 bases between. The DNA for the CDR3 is TGCGCCAGCAGTCAGGGGGTTAGCGGGCTCACAGATACGCAGTATTTT. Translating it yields CASSQGVSGLTDTQYF.

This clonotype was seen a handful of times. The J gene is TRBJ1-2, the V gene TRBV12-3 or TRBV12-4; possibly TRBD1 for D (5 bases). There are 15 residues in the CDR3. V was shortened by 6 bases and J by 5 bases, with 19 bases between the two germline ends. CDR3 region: CASSLSGSDLYGYTF. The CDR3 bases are TGTGCCAGCAGCCTATCAGGGAGCGACCTATATGGCTACACCTTC.

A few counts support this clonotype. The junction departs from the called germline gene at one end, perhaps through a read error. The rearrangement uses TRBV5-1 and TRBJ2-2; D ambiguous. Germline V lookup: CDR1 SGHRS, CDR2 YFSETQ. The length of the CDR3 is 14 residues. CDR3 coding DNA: TGCGCCAGCAGCTTGGCTGGGAACTCCGGGGAGCTGTTTTTT. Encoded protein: CASSLAGNSGELFF.

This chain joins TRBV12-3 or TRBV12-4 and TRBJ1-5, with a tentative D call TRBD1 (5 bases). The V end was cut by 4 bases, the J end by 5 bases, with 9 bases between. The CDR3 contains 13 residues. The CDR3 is CASSSEGYQPQHF. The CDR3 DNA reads TGTGCCAGCAGTTCCGAGGGGTATCAGCCCCAGCATTTT.